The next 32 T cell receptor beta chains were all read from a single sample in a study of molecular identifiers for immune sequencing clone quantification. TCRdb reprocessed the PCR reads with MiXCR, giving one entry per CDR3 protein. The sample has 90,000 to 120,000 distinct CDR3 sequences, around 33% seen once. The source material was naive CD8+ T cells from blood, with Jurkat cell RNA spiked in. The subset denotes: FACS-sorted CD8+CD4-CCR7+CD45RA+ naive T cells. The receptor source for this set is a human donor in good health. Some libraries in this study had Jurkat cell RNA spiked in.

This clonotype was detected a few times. CDR3 coding DNA: TGCAGTGCTAGAGACAGCGGGCGCTACGAGCAGTACTTC. It translates to CSARDSGRYEQYF. This rearrangement joins TRBV20-1 to TRBJ2-7, with a weak D call TRBD2 (6 bases). The length of the CDR3 is 13 residues. The germline V gene encodes CDR1 DFQATT and CDR2 SNEGSKA (reference sequence). Trimming stripped 0 bases from V and 3 bases from J, with 9 bases between.

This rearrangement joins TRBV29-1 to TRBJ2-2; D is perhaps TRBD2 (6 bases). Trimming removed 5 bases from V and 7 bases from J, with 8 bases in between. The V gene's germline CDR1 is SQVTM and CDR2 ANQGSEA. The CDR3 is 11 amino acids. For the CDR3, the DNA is TGCAGCGTTTGGGGGGTCGGGGAGCTGTTTTTT. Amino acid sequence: CSVWGVGELFF.

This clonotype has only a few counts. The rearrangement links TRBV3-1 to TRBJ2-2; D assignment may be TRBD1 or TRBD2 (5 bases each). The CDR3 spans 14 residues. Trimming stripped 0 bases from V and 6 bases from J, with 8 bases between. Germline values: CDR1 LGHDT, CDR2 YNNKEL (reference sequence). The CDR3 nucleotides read TGTGCCAGCAGCCAAGATTTGGGACCCGGGGAGCTGTTTTTT. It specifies CASSQDLGPGELFF.

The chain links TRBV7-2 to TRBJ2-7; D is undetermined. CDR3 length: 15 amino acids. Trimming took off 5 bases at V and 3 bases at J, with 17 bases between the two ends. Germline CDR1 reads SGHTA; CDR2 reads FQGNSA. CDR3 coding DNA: TGTGCCAGCAGCCCGCCGGTCGGCAGCGTCTACGAGCAGTACTTC. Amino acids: CASSPPVGSVYEQYF.

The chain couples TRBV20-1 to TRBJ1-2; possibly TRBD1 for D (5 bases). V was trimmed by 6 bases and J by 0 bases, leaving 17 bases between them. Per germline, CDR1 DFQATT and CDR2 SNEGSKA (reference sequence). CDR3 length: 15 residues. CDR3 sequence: CSAQVRGSANYGYTF. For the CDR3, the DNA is TGCAGTGCCCAAGTCCGGGGCTCTGCTAACTATGGCTACACCTTC.

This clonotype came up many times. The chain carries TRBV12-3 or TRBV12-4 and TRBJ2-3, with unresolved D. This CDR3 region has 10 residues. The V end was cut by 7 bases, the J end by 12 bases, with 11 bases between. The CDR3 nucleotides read TGTGCCAGCAACCCCGGATTTCAGTATTTT. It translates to CASNPGFQYF.

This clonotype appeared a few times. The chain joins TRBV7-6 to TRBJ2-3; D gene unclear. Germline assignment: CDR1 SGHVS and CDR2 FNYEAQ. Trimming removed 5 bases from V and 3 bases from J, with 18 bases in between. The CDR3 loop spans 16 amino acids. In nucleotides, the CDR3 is TGTGCCAGCAGCACCAACCTAGGCCCCACTACAGATACGCAGTATTTT. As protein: CASSTNLGPTTDTQYF.

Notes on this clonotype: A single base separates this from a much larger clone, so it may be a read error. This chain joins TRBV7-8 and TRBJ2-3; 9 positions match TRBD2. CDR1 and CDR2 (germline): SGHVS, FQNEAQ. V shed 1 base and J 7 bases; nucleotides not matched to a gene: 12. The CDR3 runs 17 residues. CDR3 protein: CASSLGGASGITNTQYF. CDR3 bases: TGTGCCAGCAGCTTAGGGGGGGCTAGCGGGATTACAAATACGCAGTATTTT.

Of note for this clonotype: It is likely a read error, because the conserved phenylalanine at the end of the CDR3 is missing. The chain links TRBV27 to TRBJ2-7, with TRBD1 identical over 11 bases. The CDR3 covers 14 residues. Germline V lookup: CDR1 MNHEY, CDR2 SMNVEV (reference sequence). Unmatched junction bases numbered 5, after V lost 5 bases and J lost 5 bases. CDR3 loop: CASSPLDRGHEQYI. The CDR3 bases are TGTGCCAGCAGTCCCCTGGACAGGGGGCACGAGCAGTACATC.

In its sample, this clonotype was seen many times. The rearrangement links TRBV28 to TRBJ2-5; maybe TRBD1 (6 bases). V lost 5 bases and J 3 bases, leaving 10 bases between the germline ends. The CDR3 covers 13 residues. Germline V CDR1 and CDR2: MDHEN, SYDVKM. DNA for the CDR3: TGTGCCAGCAGTGGGGCAGGGGAAGAGACCCAGTACTTC. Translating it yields CASSGAGEETQYF. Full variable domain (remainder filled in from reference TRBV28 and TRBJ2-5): DVKVTQSSRYLVKRTGEKVFLECVQDMDHENMFWYRQDPGLGLRLIYFSYDVKMKEKGDIPEGYSVSREKKERFSLILESASTNQTSMYLCASSGAGEETQYFGPGTRLLVL.

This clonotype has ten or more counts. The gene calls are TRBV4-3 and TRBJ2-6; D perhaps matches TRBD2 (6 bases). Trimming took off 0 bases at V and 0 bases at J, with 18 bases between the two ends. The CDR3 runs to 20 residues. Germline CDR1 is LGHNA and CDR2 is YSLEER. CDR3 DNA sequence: TGCGCCAGCAGCCAAGATTGGAGGGGCCTCTTTCTCTCTGGGGCCAACGTCCTGACTTTC. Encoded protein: CASSQDWRGLFLSGANVLTF.

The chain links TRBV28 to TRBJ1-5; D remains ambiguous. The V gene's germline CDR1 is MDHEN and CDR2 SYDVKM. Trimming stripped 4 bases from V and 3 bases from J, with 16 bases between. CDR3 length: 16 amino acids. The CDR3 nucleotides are TGTGCCAGCAGTTCCCCGGGGAGAGGGTTCAATCAGCCCCAGCATTTT. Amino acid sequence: CASSSPGRGFNQPQHF.

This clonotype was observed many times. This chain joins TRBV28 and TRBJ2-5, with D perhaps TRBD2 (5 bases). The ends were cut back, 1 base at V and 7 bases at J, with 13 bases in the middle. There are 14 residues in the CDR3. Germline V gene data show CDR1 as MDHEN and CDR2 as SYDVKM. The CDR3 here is CASSLLSAGGTQYF. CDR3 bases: TGTGCCAGCAGTTTATTGAGCGCCGGAGGGACCCAGTACTTC.

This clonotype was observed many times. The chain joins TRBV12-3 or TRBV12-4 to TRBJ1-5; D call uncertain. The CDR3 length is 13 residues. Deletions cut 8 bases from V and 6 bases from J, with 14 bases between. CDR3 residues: CASRRQMGQPQHF. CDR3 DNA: TGTGCCAGCCGGCGGCAAATGGGTCAGCCCCAGCATTTT.

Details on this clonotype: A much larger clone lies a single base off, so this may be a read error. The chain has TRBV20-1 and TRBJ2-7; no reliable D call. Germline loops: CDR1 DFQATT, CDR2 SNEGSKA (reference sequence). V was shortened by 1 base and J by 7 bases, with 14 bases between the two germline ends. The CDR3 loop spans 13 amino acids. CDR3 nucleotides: TGCAGTGCTAGAGTGCAGGTGGCAAGGGAGCAGTACTTC. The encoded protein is CSARVQVAREQYF.

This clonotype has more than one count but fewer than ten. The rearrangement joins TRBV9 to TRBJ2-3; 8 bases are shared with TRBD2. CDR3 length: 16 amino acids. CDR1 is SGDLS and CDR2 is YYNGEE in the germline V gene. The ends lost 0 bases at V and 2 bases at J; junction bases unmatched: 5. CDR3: CASSVGLALHTDTQYF. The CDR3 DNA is TGTGCCAGCAGCGTAGGACTAGCGTTGCACACAGATACGCAGTATTTT.

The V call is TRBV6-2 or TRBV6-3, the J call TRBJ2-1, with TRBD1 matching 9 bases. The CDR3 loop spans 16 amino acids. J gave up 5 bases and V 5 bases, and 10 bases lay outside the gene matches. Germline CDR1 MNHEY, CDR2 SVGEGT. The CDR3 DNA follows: TGTGCCAGCAGTACTCTCGGGACAGGGTTAAACAATGAGCAGTTCTTC. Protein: CASSTLGTGLNNEQFF.

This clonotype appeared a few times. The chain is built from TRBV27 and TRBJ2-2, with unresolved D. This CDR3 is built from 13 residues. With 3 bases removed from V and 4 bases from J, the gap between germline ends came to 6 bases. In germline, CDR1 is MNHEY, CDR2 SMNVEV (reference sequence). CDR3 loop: CASSLMVTGELFF. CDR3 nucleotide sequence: TGTGCCAGCAGTTTGATGGTCACCGGGGAGCTGTTTTTT.

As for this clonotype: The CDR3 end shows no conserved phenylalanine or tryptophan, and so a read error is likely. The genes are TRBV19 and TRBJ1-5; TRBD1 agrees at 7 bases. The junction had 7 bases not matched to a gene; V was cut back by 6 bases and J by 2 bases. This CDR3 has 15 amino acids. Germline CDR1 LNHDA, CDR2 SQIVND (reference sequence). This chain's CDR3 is CASSPGGRGNQPQHV. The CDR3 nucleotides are TGTGCCAGTAGCCCAGGGGGTCGCGGCAATCAGCCCCAGCATGTT.

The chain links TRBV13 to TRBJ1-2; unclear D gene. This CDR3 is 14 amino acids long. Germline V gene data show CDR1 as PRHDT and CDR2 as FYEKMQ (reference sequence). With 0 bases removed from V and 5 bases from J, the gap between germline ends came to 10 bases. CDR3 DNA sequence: TGTGCCAGCAGCTTAGGCCCCCAGACTTATGGCTACACCTTC. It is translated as CASSLGPQTYGYTF.

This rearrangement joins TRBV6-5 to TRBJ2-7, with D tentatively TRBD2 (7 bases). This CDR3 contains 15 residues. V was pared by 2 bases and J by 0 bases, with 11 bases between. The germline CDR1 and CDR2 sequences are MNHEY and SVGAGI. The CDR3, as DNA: TGTGCCAGCAGTTACGGGGGGGCAGCCTCCTACGAGCAGTACTTC. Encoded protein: CASSYGGAASYEQYF.

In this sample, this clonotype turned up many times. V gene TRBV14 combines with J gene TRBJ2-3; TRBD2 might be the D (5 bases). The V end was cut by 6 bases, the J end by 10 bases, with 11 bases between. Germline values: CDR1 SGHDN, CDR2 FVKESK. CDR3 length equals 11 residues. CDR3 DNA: TGTGCCAGCAGACAACTAGACGCGCAGTATTTT. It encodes CASRQLDAQYF.

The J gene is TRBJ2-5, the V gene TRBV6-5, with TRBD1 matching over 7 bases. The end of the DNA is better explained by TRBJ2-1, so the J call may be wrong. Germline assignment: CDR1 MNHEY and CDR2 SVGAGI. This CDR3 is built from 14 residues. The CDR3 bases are TGTGCCAGCAGAAATTTGGGGACAGAAGAGACCCAGTTCTTC. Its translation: CASRNLGTEETQFF.

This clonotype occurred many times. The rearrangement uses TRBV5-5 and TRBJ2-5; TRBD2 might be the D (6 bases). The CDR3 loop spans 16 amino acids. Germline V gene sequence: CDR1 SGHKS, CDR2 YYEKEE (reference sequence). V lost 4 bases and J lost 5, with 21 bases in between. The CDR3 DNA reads TGTGCCAGCAGCCCGCCTGCGGCAGGGAGGCTTGAGACCCAGTACTTC. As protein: CASSPPAAGRLETQYF.

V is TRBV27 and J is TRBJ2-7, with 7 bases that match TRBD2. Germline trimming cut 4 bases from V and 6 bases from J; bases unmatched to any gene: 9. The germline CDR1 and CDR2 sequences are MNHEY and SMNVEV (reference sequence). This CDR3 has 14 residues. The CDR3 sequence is CASSSSLAGAEQYF. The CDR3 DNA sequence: TGTGCCAGCAGTTCCTCTCTCGCGGGAGCCGAGCAGTACTTC.

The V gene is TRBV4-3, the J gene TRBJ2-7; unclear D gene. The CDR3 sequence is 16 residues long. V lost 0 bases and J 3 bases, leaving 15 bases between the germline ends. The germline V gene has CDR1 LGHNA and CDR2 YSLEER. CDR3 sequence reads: CASSQDHFGGNYEQYF. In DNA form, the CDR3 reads TGCGCCAGCAGCCAAGATCATTTTGGCGGAAACTACGAGCAGTACTTC.

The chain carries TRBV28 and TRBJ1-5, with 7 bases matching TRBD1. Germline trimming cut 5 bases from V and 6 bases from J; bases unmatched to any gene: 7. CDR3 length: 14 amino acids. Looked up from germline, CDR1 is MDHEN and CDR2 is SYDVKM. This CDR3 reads CASSKQGLGQPQHF. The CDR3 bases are TGTGCCAGCAGTAAACAGGGGTTAGGTCAGCCCCAGCATTTT.

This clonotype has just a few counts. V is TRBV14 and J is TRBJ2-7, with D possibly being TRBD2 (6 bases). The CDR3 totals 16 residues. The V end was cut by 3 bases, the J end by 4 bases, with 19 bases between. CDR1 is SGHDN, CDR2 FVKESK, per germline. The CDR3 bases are TGTGCCAGCAGCCATTCACCGGGACTGTCAACTTACGAGCAGTACTTC. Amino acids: CASSHSPGLSTYEQYF. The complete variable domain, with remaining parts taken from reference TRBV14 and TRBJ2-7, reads EAGVTQFPSHSVIEKGQTVTLRCDPISGHDNLYWYRRVMGKEIKFLLHFVKESKQDESGMPNNRFLAERTGGTYSTLKVQPAELEDSGVYFCASSHSPGLSTYEQYFGPGTRLTVT.

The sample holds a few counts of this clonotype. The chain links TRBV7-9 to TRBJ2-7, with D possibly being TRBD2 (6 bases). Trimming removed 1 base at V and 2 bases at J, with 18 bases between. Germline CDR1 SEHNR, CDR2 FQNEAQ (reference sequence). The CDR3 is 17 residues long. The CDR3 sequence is CASSLGYPGTEAYEQYF. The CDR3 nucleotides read TGTGCCAGCAGCTTAGGTTACCCCGGGACTGAAGCCTACGAGCAGTACTTC.

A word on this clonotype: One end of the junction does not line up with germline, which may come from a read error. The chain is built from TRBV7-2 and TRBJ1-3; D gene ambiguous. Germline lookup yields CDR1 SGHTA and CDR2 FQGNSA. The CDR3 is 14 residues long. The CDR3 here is CASSPTTNGNTINF. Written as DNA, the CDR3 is TGTGCCAGCAGCCCGACGACTAACGGAAACACCATAAATTTT.

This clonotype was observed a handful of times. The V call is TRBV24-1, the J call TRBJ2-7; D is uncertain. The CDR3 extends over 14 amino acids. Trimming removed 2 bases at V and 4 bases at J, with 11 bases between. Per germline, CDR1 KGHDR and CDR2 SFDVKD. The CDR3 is CATSDSAKEYEQYF. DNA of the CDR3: TGTGCCACCAGTGATTCCGCAAAGGAGTACGAGCAGTACTTC.

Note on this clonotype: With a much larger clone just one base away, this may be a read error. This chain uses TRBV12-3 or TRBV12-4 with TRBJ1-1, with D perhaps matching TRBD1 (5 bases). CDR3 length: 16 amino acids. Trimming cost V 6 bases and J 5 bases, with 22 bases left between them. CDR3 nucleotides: TGTGCCAGCAGCCCAAATCAGGGATATCATCGAACTGAAGCTTTCTTT. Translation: CASSPNQGYHRTEAFF.